Included here is one T cell receptor beta chain sequence, with context. This clonotype was picked up one time. Its recognized antigen is unknown. No clone much larger than this one lies a single base away; base qualities are absent. This sample is part of a study of blood T cells in healthy people across ages (dated by TCRdb to between 2015 and 2016). Describing the broader study: In model experiments, roughly one uniquely barcoded TCR beta cDNA molecule per two T cells was captured by template switching. The study measured age-related changes in TCR beta repertoire diversity using deep sequencing normalized with unique cDNA molecular identifiers. Four age groups were formed from the donors: young (average 16 years), middle-aged (around 40), aged (roughly 56) and long-lived (about 80). The study analyzed two additional independent replicas of 1 million unique cDNA reads from the same blood draw for two donors, one aged 18 to 30 and one aged 80 or older.

Here is what the overall study found, with its caveats: The long-lived group showed more naive CD4+ T cells, fewer expanded clones and increased TCR diversity than the aged group, suggesting age selection. Because donor CMV infection status was unknown, age-related changes in expanded clonotypes were potentially confounded. Observed TCR beta diversity per million T cells fell roughly linearly with age, and a significant reduction was already apparent by age around 36. A strong correlation was found between observed TCR beta diversity and the percentage of naive T cells measured by flow cytometry. Estimates of total diversity from one million sequenced T cells were regarded as lower bounds and underestimates. Because profiling used bulk unsorted PBMCs, naive and antigen-experienced compartments could not be compared conclusively.

The library was built by means of 5' RACE. Data came from an Illumina HiSeq 2500. A second PCR of about 7 to 12 cycles was performed with a sample-barcoded 5' primer and a J-beta primer mix. A unique molecular identifier was introduced onto each TCR beta cDNA molecule by a template-switch 5' adaptor carrying 12 random nucleotides. Each sample yielded at least 3 million CDR3-containing paired-end reads. All of the RNA was converted into first-strand cDNA using the Mint cDNA synthesis kit, with a TRBC-specific oligonucleotide serving as the primer. Following uracil-DNA glycosylase treatment, a first 18-cycle PCR with universal primers M1SS and BC2_uni_R was performed on all cDNA. From the authors' description of their analysis: For normalization, 1 million high-quality reads were randomly selected from each sample, with every read carrying a distinct molecular identifier. Reads sharing molecular identifiers were discarded rather than binned into consensus sequences. MiTCR, set to a Q25 quality threshold and the strictest error-elimination algorithm, was used for CDR3 identification, clonotype clustering and error correction. A nonparametric unseen species model using Euler transformation provided a lower-bound estimate of total TCR beta diversity. TCRdb reprocessing: public reads trimmed at Q25 with fastp, clones called with MiXCR, in-frame beta chains kept. Rows matching on CDR3 protein sequence are summarized as one entry with the most common DNA and genes. Clone size and V and J calls follow TCRdb, not the original study. Across this sample there are about 760,000 distinct CDR3 sequences, with 20% to 30% seen only once. The ten most abundant clones make up under 9.5% of the sample.

Donors were a few dozen systemically healthy Caucasian individuals from Russia aged about 6 to 100 years. Each donor gave approximately 9.3 milliliters of peripheral blood, collected into EDTA-treated Vacutainer tubes. Ficoll-Paque density-gradient centrifugation was used to isolate PBMCs, with at least 7 million per sample. Trizol reagent was used to extract total RNA from the PBMCs, yielding at least 5.5 micrograms per sample. Naive CD45RAhigh/CD27high T cell percentages were measured by flow cytometry on a PBMC aliquot from every donor. CDR1 and CDR2 are drawn from the germline V gene: MDHEN, SYDVKM. From cysteine to phenylalanine, the CDR3 is 15 amino acids long. Just CDR3 DNA is preserved here, 45 bases in frame from base 1. V sheds 5 bases and J sheds 0 bases, leaving 11 bases between their ends. These same records also appear under a second study, on T cells of mothers and their children. The second source states: Nine systemically healthy Caucasian individuals, comprising three mothers and their six children, were included as donors. cDNA synthesis used all of the extracted RNA, with around 1.6 ug of RNA in each 15 ul reaction. In the second PCR, the M1S primer added sample barcodes and 2-4 random nucleotides. Over 9.5 million TCR beta CDR3 reads came from each mother, compared with some 3 million reads from each child. Thymic selection shapes the output of TCR recombination in a similar way in related and unrelated pairs, and inherited differences have a minor effect. Normalized repertoire overlap in related mother-child pairs was always slightly higher than in unrelated mother-child pairs, but the difference was never significant. Persistent microchimeric T cell clones were not detected, at a sensitivity of approximately 100 clones per million clonotypes. Deep NGS was used in the study to compare the TCR beta repertoires of mothers and children and to look for features that separate related mother-child pairs from unrelated individuals. The mean age was roughly 40 +/- 4 years for the mothers and approximately 11 +/- 4 years for the children. After adapter ligation was performed with NEBNext reagents, the libraries were sequenced on an Illumina HiSeq 2000 with 100+100 nt paired-end reads. To prevent cross-contamination, the mother and child libraries were prepared one month apart and sequenced in separate runs. For each donor, somewhere between 500,000 and 2,000,000 distinct TCR beta clonotypes were identified. Naive TCR beta clonotypes were estimated from low-frequency clonotypes matched to each donor's FACS-determined naive share, without sorting.

This clonotype was sampled from a boy between 10 and 17 years old in good health. Recombination joined TRBV28 with TRBJ1-3, with TRBD1 as a weak D call on 6 bases. Material for sequencing was blood. This receptor has the CDR3 CASSLRDNSGNTIYF. The bases are TGTGCCAGCAGTCTCCGGGACAACTCTGGAAACACCATATATTTT.